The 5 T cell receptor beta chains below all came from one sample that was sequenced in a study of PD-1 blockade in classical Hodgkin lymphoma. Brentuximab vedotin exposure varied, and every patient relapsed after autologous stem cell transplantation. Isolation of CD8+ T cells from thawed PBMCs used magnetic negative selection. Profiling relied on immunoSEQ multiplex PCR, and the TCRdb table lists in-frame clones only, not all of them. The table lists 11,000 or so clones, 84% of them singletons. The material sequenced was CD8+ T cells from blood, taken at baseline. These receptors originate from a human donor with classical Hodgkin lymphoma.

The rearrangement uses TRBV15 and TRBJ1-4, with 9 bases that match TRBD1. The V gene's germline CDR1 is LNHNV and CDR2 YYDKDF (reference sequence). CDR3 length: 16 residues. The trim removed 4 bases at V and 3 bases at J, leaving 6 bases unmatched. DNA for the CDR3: TGTGCCACCAGCATCGGACAGGGGACGGCTAATGAAAAACTGTTTTTT. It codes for CATSIGQGTANEKLFF.

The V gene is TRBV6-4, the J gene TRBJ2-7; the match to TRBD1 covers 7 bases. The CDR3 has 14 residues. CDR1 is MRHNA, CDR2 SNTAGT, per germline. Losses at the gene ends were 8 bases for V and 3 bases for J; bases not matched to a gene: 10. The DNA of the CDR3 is TGTGCCAGCGCGAAGAAGGGGGCGGTCTACGAGCAGTACTTC. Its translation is CASAKKGAVYEQYF.

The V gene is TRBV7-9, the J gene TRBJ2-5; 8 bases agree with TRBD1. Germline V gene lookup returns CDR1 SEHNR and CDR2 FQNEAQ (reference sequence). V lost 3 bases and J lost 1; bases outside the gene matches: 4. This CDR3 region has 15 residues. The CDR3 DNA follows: TGTGCCAGCAGCTTCGGACAGGGCCTCCAAGAGACCCAGTACTTC. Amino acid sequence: CASSFGQGLQETQYF.

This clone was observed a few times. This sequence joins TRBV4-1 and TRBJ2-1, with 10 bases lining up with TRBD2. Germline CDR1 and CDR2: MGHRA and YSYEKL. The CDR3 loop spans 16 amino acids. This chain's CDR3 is CASRAVGLAENNEQFF. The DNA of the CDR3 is TGCGCTTCACGGGCGGTCGGACTAGCGGAAAACAATGAGCAGTTCTTC.

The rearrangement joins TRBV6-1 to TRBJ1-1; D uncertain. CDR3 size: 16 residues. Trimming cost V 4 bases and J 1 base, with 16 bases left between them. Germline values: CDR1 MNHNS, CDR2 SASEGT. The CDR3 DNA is TGTGCCAGCAGTGGGTTCACGGGCGAGTCGAACACTGAAGCTTTCTTT. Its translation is CASSGFTGESNTEAFF.